This T cell receptor beta chain originates from a study of OX40 agonist ivuxolimab in advanced cancers. Across the whole study: Enrollees could have had prior anti-PD-1, anti-PD-L1 or anti-CTLA-4 therapy, which 30% to 50% had received. Findings and caveats of the study: In the expanded peripheral T cells, antigen specificity was never determined. More expanded clones were found, on average, in CD8+ than in CD4+ T cells. Partly responding patients at 0.1-3.0 mg/kg showed some of the smallest clonal expansion.

Trimming pared 4 bases from V and 2 bases from J, leaving 10 bases between. Germline V gene lookup returns CDR1 MNHEY and CDR2 SVGAGI. The CDR3 is made up of 14 amino acids. Comment on this clone: Its target is not known.

Clones were read by immunoSEQ multiplex PCR, and TCRdb kept only the in-frame ones, dropping some. The sample contains 70,000 to 100,000 clones, 80% to 90% of which appear only once. This chain joins TRBV6-5 and TRBJ2-3; D remains ambiguous. The sample here was CD4+ or CD8+ T cells sorted from blood, taken in a trial of the OX40 agonist ivuxolimab. The sequence came from an adult with an advanced solid tumor such as melanoma, head and neck, liver or kidney cancer. The CDR3 DNA reads as TGTGCCAGCAGTTTGACTTACTCCACAGATACGCAGTATTTT. Translated, it gives CASSLTYSTDTQYF.